The clone carrying this T cell receptor (beta chain) came up a few times. Graves' hyperthyroidism was deemed stable given no ophthalmopathy progression within 18 months. Germline V gene data show CDR1 as SEHNR and CDR2 as FQNEAQ (reference sequence). The CDR3 has 13 residues. Trimming stripped 1 base from V and 7 bases from J, with 10 bases between. The entry originates in a study of T cells in Graves' hyperthyroidism and ophthalmopathy. TCR beta CDR3 sequences were amplified from RNA transcripts. The TCR CDR3 was amplified in a first-round RT-PCR using the HTBI primer set. TCRdb re-called the multiplex PCR reads through MiXCR, storing one row per CDR3 protein. This repertoire shows under 400,000 distinct CDR3 sequences, 16% found once; its top ten account for around 35%.

The rearrangement joins TRBV7-9 to TRBJ1-2; D is undetermined. This TCR derives from a man aged 25 to 40 with Graves' hyperthyroidism. Source material: blood. This CDR3 reads CASSLEEGLGYTF. CDR3 coding DNA: TGTGCCAGCAGCTTAGAGGAGGGTCTTGGCTACACCTTC. Full variable domain (outside the CDR3, taken from reference TRBV7-9 and TRBJ1-2): DTGVSQNPRHKITKRGQNVTFRCDPISEHNRLYWYRQTLGQGPEFLTYFQNEAQLEKSRLLSDRFSAERPKGSFSTLEIQRTEQGDSAMYLCASSLEEGLGYTFGSGTRLTVV.